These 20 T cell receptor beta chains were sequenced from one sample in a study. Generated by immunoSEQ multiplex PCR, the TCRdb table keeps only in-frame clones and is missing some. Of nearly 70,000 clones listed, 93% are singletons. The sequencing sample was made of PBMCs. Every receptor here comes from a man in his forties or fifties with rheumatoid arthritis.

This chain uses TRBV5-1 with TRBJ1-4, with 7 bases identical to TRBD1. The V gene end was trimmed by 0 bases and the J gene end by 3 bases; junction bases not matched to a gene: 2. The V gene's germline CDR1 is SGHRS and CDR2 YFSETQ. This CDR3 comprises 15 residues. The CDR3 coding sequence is TGCGCCAGCAGCTTGGAGGGGGCTCCTAATGAAAAACTGTTTTTT. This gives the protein CASSLEGAPNEKLFF.

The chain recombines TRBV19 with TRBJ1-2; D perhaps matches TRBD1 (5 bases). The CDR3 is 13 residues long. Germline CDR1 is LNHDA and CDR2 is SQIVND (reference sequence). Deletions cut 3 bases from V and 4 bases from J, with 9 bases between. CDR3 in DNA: TGTGCCAGTAGTATGGCCCAGGGCTATGGCTACACCTTC. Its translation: CASSMAQGYGYTF.

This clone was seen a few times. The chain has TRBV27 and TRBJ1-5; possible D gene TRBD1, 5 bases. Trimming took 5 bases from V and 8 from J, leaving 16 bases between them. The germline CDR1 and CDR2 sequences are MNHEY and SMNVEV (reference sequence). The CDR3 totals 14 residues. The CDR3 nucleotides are TGTGCCAGCAGTGCCGGACTGGGCAGGGAGCCCCAGCATTTT. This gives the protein CASSAGLGREPQHF.

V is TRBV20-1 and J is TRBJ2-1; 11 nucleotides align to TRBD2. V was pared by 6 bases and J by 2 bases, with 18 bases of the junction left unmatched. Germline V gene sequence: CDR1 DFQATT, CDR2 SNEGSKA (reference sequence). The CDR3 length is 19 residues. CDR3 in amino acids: CSASPSNPGTSGTYNEQFF. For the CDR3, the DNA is TGCAGTGCCAGTCCGTCAAACCCCGGGACTAGCGGAACCTACAATGAGCAGTTCTTC.

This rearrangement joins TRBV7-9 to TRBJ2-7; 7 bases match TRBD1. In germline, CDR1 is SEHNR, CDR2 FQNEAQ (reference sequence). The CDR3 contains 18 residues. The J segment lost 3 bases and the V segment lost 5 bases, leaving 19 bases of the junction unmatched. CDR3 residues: CASSTPGTATHGLYEQYF. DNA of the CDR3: TGTGCCAGCAGCACGCCCGGGACAGCCACCCATGGCCTCTACGAGCAGTACTTC.

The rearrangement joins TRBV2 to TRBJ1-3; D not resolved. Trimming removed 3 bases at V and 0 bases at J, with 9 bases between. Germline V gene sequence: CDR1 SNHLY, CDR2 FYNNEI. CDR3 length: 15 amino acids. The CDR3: CASSDLVNSGNTIYF. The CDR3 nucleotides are TGTGCCAGCAGTGATTTGGTAAACTCTGGAAACACCATATATTTT. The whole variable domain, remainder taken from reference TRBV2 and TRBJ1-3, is EPEVTQTPSHQVTQMGQEVILRCVPISNHLYFYWYRQILGQKVEFLVSFYNNEISEKSEIFDDQFSVERPDGSNFTLKIRSTKLEDSAMYFCASSDLVNSGNTIYFGEGSWLTVV.

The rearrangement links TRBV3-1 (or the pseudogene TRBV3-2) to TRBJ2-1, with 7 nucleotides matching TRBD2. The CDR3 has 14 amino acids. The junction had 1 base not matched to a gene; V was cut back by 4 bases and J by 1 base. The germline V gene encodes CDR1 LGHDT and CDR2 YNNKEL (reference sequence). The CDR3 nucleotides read TGTGCCAGCAGCCCCGGGGGGTCCTACAATGAGCAGTTCTTC. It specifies CASSPGGSYNEQFF.

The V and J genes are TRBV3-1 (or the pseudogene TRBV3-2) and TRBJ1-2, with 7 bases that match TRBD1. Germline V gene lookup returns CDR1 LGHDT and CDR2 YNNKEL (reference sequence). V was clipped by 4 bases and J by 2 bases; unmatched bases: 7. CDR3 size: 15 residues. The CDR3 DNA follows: TGTGCCAGCAGCCCACGGACAGGCGGAAACTATGGCTACACCTTC. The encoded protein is CASSPRTGGNYGYTF.

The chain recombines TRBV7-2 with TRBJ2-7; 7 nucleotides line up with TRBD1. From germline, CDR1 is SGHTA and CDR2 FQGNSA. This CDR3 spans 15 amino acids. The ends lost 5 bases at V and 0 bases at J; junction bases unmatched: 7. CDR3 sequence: CASSETGTVSYEQYF. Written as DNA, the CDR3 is TGTGCCAGCAGCGAAACCGGGACAGTCTCCTACGAGCAGTACTTC.

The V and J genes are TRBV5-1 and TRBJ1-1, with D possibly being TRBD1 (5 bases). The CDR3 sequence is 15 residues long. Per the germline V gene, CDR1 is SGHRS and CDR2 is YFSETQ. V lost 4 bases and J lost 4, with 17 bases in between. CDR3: CASSRGFVGGTEAFF. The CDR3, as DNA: TGCGCCAGCAGCCGAGGTTTTGTGGGGGGCACTGAAGCTTTCTTT. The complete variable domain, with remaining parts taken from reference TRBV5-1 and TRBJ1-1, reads KAGVTQTPRYLIKTRGQQVTLSCSPISGHRSVSWYQQTPGQGLQFLFEYFSETQRNKGNFPGRFSGRQFSNSRSEMNVSTLELGDSALYLCASSRGFVGGTEAFFGQGTRLTVV.

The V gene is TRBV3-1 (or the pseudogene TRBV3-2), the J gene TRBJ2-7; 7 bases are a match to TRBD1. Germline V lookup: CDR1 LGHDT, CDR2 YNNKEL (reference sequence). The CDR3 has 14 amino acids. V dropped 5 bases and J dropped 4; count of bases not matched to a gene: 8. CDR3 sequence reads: CASSLGQTGYEQYF. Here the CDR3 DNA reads TGTGCCAGCAGCTTGGGACAGACCGGATACGAGCAGTACTTC.

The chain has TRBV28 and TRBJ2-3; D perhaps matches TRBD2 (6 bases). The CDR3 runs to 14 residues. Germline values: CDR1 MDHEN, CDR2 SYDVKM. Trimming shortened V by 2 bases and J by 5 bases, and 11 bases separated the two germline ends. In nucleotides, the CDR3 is TGTGCCAGCAGTTTAGGAGGGAGCCTAGATACGCAGTATTTT. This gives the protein CASSLGGSLDTQYF.

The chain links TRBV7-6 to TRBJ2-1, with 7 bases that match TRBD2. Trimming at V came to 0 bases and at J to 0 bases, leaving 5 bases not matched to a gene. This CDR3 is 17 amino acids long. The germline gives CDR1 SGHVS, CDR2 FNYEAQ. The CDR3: CASSLAVGGSSYNEQFF. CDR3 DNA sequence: TGTGCCAGCAGCTTAGCGGTGGGAGGGAGCTCCTACAATGAGCAGTTCTTC.

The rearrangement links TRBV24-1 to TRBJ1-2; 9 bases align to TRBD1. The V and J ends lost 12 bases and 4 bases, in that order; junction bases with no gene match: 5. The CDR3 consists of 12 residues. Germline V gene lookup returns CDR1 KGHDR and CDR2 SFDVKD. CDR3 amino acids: CASSDRGYGYTF. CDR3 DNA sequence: TGTGCCTCATCGGACAGGGGCTATGGCTACACCTTC.

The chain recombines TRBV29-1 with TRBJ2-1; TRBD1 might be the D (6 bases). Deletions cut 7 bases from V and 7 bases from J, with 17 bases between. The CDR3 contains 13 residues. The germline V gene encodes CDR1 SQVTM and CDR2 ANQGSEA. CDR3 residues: CSAINRERNEQFF. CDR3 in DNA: TGCAGCGCAATAAACAGGGAAAGGAATGAGCAGTTCTTC.

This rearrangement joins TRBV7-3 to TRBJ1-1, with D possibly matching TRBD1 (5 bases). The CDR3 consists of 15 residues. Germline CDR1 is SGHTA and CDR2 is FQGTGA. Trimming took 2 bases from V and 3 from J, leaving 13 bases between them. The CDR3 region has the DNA TGTGCCAGCAGCTTATCGGGCAGGGCATACACTGAAGCTTTCTTT. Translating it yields CASSLSGRAYTEAFF. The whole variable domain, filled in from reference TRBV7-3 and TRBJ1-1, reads GAGVSQTPSNKVTEKGKYVELRCDPISGHTALYWYRQSLGQGPEFLIYFQGTGAADDSGLPNDRFFAVRPEGSVSTLKIQRTERGDSAVYLCASSLSGRAYTEAFFGQGTRLTVV.

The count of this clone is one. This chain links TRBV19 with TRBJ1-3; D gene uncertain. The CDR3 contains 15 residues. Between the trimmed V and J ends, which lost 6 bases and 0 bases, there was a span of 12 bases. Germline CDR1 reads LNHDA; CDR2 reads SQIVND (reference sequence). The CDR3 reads CASRAPGYSGNTIYF. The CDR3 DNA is TGTGCCAGTAGGGCCCCCGGGTACTCTGGAAACACCATATATTTT.

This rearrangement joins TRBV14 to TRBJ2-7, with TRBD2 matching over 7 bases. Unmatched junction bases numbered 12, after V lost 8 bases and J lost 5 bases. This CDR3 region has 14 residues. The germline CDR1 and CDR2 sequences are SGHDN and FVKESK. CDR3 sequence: CASSYWEGFNEQYF. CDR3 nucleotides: TGTGCCAGCTCTTATTGGGAGGGCTTCAACGAGCAGTACTTC.

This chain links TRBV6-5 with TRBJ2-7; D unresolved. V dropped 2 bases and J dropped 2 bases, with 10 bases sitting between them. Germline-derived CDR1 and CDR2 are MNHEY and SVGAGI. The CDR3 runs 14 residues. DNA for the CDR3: TGTGCCAGCAGTTACGAGGCTACCCCCTACGAGCAGTACTTC. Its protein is CASSYEATPYEQYF.

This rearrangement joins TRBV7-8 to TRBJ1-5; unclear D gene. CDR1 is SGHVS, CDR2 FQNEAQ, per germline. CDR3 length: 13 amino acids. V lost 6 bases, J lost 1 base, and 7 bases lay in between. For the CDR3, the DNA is TGTGCCAGCAGACTCGGCAGCAATCAGCCCCAGCATTTT. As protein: CASRLGSNQPQHF.